This TCR beta chain was captured by sequencing in a study of shared clonotypes between healthy human individuals. The J segment lost 1 base and the V segment lost 2 bases, leaving 4 bases of the junction unmatched. Germline lookup yields CDR1 MNHNS and CDR2 SASEGT. The CDR3 contains 15 residues. It was at deep level that the assay was run. The data were produced by immunoSEQ multiplex PCR, yet TCRdb's version contains in-frame clones alone and is incomplete. The table has over a million clones, about 80% seen once. General study findings and limits: The low donor count limited represented genetic and exposure-history diversity. Shared clonotypes across all four donors exceeded non-shared ones in generation probability.

On this clone: The target antigen is unknown. Different DNA sequences within this sample yield the same CDR3.

This TCR was recovered from a man aged 18 to 30 in good health. Some clones in this sample may be carry-over from other donors' samples. The sequencing sample was made of memory CD4+ T cells from PBMCs. Subset denoted: CD45RA-negative fraction. The chain couples TRBV6-1 to TRBJ2-7; 8 bases align to TRBD2. CDR3 sequence: CASSETSGSSYEQYF. CDR3 DNA: TGTGCCAGCAGTGAAACTAGCGGTTCTTCCTACGAGCAGTACTTC.